These 2 T cell receptor beta chains originate from one sample sequenced in a study of T cells in Graves' hyperthyroidism and ophthalmopathy. Amplification of TCR beta CDR3 regions was performed using RNA transcripts as template. TCR CDR3 regions were first amplified by RT-PCR with HTBI primers. Via MiXCR, TCRdb re-called the multiplex PCR reads, giving one row per CDR3 protein. This table holds some 690,000 distinct CDR3 sequences, 17% found once. Source material: blood. The receptor set was obtained from a man aged 45 to 65 with Graves' hyperthyroidism.

This clonotype was found many times. The chain employs TRBV6-2 or TRBV6-3 and TRBJ2-5; 13 bases match TRBD2. CDR3 length: 15 residues. Germline V gene data show CDR1 as MNHEY and CDR2 as SVGEGT. The trim removed 2 bases at V and 4 bases at J, leaving 1 base unmatched. DNA for the CDR3: TGTGCCAGCAGTTACGGACTAGCGGGAGTAGAGACCCAGTACTTC. Translating it yields CASSYGLAGVETQYF.

CDR3 nucleotide sequence: TGCAGTGCTAGGTCTAGCGGTACCTTTGGGGAGACCCAGTACTTC. Protein sequence: CSARSSGTFGETQYF. The rearrangement links TRBV20-1 to TRBJ2-5, with TRBD2 matching over 7 bases. The CDR3 has 15 residues. In germline, CDR1 is DFQATT, CDR2 SNEGSKA (reference sequence). V dropped 3 bases and J dropped 5; count of bases not matched to a gene: 12.